The source of this T cell receptor beta chain is a study of T cells in Graves' hyperthyroidism and ophthalmopathy. Only a few counts were recorded for this clonotype. Amplification targeted TCR beta CDR3 regions from RNA transcripts. An initial round of RT-PCR targeting the TCR CDR3 relied on the HTBI primer set. Each CDR3 protein is one row after TCRdb ran MiXCR on the multiplex PCR reads. In the table there are hundreds of thousands of distinct CDR3 sequences, 15% to 20% of which are singletons. Deletions cut 0 bases from V and 1 base from J, with 7 bases between. Germline V CDR1 and CDR2: LNHDA, SQIVND (reference sequence). The CDR3 has 15 amino acids.

V is TRBV19 and J is TRBJ1-5; D remains unclear. The sequence derives from a woman aged 18-29 years with Graves' hyperthyroidism. The sample taken for sequencing was blood. CDR3 DNA: TGTGCCAGTAGTATAGATGGGAGAAGCAATCAGCCCCAGCATTTT. This encodes CASSIDGRSNQPQHF.